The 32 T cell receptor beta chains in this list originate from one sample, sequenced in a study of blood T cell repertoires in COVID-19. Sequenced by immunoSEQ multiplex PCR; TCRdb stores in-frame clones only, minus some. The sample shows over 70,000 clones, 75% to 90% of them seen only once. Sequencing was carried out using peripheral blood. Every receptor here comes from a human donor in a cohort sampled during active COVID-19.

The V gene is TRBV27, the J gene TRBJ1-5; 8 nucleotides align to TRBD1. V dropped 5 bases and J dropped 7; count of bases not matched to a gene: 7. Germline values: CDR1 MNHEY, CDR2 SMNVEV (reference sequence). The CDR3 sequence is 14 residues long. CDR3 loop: CASSTRTGLQPQHF. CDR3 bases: TGTGCCAGCAGTACCCGGACAGGGTTGCAGCCCCAGCATTTT.

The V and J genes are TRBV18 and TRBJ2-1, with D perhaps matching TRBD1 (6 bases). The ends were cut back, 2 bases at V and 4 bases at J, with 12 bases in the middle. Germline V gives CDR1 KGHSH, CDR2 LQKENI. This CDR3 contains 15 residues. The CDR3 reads CASSPGQMDYNEQFF. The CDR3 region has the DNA TGTGCCAGCTCACCAGGACAGATGGATTACAATGAGCAGTTCTTC.

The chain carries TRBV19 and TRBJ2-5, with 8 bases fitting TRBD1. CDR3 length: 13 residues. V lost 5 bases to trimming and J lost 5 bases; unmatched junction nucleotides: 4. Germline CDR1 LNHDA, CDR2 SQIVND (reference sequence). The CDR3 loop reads CASSADRVETQYF. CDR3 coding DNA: TGTGCCAGTAGTGCGGACAGGGTGGAGACCCAGTACTTC.

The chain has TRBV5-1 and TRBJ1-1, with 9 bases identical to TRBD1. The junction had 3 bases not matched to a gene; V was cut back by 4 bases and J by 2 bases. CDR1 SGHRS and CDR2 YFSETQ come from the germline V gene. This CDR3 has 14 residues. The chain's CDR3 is CASSPQGANTEAFF. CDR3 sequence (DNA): TGCGCCAGCAGCCCACAGGGGGCAAACACTGAAGCTTTCTTT.

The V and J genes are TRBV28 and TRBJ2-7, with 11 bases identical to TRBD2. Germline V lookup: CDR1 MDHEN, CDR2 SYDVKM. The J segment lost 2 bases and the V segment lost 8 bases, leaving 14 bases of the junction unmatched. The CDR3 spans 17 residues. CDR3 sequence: CASHLAGGALGAYEQYF. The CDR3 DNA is TGTGCCAGCCATCTAGCGGGAGGTGCCCTGGGCGCCTACGAGCAGTACTTC.

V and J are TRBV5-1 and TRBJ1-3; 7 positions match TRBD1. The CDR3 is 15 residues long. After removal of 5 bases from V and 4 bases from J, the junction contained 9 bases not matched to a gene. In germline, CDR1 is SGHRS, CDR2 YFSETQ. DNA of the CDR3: TGCGCCAGCAGTTTAGGACAGGCGGGAGGAAACACCATATATTTT. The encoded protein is CASSLGQAGGNTIYF.

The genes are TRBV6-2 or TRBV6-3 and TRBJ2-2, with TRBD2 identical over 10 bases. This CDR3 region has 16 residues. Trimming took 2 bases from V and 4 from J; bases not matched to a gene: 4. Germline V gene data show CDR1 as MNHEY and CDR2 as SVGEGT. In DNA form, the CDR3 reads TGTGCCAGCAGTTACGCAGCGGGAGGGGCCACCGGGGAGCTGTTTTTT. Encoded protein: CASSYAAGGATGELFF.

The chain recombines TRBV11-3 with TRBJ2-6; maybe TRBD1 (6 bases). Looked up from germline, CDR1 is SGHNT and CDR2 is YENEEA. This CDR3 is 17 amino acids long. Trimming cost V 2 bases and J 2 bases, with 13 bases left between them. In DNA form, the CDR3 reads TGTGCCAGCAGCTTATCAGGGGCCTCAGCTGGGGCCAACGTCCTGACTTTC. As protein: CASSLSGASAGANVLTF.

CDR3 DNA sequence: TGTGCCAGCAGCTTTGGGGCGCGGGGGACTGGAAACACCATATATTTT. Amino acids: CASSFGARGTGNTIYF. The chain recombines TRBV13 with TRBJ1-3, with a possible D match to TRBD1 (5 bases). The germline V gene encodes CDR1 PRHDT and CDR2 FYEKMQ (reference sequence). The V and J ends lost 3 bases and 2 bases respectively, with 14 bases between them. The CDR3 has 16 amino acids.

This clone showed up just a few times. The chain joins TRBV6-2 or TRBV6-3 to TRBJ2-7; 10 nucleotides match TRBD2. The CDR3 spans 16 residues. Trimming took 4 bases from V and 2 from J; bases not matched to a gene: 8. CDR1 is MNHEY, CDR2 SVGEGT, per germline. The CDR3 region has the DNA TGTGCCAGCAGTTCCCCCAGGAGCGGGAGGGCCTACGAGCAGTACTTC. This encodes CASSSPRSGRAYEQYF.

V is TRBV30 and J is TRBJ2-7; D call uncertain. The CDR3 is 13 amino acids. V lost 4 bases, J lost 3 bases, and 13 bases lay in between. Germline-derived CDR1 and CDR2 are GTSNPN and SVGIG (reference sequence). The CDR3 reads CAWTSAPRYEQYF. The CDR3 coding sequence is TGTGCCTGGACCTCAGCGCCTCGCTACGAGCAGTACTTC.

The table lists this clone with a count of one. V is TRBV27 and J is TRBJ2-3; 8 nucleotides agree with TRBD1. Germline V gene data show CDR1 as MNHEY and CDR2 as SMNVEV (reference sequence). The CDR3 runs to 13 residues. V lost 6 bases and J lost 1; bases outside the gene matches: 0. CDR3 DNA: TGTGCCAGCAGGGGACAGGGCACAGATACGCAGTATTTT. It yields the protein CASRGQGTDTQYF.

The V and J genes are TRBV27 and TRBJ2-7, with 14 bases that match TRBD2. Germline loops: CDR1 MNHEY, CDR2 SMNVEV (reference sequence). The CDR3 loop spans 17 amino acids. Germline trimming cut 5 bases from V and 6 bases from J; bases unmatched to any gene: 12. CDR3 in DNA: TGTGCCAGCAGTACCTCTACGGGACTAGCGGGAGTGGGCGAGCAGTACTTC. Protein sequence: CASSTSTGLAGVGEQYF.

CDR3 amino acids: CASSVGVQGTSGLEDTQYF. Here the CDR3 DNA reads TGTGCCAGCAGCGTAGGGGTTCAGGGGACTAGCGGGCTAGAAGATACGCAGTATTTT. The chain is built from TRBV9 and TRBJ2-3, with 12 bases lining up with TRBD2. The ends lost 0 bases at V and 5 bases at J; junction bases unmatched: 13. The CDR3 loop spans 19 amino acids. Germline V lookup: CDR1 SGDLS, CDR2 YYNGEE.

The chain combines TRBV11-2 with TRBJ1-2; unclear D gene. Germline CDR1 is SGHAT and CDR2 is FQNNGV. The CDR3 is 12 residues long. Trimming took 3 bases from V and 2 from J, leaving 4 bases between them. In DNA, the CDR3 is TGTGCCAGCAGCTTGTTAAACTATGGCTACACCTTC. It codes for CASSLLNYGYTF.

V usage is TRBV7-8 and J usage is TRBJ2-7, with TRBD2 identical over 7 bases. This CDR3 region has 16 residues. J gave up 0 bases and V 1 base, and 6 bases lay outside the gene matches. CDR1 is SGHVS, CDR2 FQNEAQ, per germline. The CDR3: CASSLGREKGSYEQYF. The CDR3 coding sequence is TGTGCCAGCAGCTTAGGGCGGGAGAAGGGCTCCTACGAGCAGTACTTC.

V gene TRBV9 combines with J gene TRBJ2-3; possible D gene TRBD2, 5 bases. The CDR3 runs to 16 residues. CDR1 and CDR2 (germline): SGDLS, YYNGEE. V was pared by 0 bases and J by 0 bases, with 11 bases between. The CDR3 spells CASSVGEGKSTDTQYF. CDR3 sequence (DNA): TGTGCCAGCAGCGTAGGCGAGGGAAAAAGCACAGATACGCAGTATTTT.

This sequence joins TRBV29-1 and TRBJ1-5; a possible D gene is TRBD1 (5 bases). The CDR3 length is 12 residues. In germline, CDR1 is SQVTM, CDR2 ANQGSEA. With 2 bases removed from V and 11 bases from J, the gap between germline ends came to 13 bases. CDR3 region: CSVELPSGAQHF. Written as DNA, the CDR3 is TGCAGCGTTGAATTGCCCTCGGGGGCCCAGCATTTT.

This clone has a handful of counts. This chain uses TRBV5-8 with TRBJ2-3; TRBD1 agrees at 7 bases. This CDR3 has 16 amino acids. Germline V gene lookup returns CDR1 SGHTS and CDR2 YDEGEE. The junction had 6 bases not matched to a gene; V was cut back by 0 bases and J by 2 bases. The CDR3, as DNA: TGTGCCAGCAGCTTGGCAAGGGACAGCAACACAGATACGCAGTATTTT. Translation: CASSLARDSNTDTQYF.

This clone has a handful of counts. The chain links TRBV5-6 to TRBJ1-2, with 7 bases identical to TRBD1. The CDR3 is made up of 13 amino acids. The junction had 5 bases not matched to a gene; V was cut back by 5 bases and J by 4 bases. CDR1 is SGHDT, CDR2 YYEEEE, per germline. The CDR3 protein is CASRRTGVYGYTF. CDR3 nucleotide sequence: TGTGCCAGCAGACGGACAGGAGTCTATGGCTACACCTTC. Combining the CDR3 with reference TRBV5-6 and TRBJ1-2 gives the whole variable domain DAGVTQSPTHLIKTRGQQVTLRCSPKSGHDTVSWYQQALGQGPQFIFQYYEEEERQRGNFPDRFSGHQFPNYSSELNVNALLLGDSALYLCASRRTGVYGYTFGSGTRLTVV.

The CDR3 region is CASSPHRVGGNTIYF. Here the CDR3 DNA reads TGTGCCAGCAGCCCGCACAGGGTCGGTGGAAACACCATATATTTT. The rearrangement uses TRBV9 and TRBJ1-3, with D perhaps TRBD1 (6 bases). Trimming pared 4 bases from V and 3 bases from J, leaving 14 bases between. Germline loops: CDR1 SGDLS, CDR2 YYNGEE. The CDR3 totals 15 residues.

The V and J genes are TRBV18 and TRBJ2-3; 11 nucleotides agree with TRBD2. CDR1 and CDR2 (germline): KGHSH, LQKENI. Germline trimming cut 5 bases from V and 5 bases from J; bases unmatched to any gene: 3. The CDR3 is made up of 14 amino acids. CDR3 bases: TGTGCCAGCTCATATACTAGCGGGAGAGATACGCAGTATTTT. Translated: CASSYTSGRDTQYF.

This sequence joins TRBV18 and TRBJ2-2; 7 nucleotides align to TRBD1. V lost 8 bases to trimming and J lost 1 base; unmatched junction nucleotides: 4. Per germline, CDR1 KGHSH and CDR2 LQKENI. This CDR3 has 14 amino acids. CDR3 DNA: TGTGCCAGCAAGGGACAGCTGAACACCGGGGAGCTGTTTTTT. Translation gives CASKGQLNTGELFF.

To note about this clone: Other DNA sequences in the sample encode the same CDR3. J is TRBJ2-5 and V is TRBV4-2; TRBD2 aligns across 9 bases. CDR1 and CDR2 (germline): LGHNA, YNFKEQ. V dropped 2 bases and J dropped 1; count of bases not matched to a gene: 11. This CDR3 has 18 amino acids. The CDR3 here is CASSQSITGGGVQETQYF. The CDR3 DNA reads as TGTGCCAGCAGCCAATCTATTACTGGCGGGGGGGTCCAAGAGACCCAGTACTTC.

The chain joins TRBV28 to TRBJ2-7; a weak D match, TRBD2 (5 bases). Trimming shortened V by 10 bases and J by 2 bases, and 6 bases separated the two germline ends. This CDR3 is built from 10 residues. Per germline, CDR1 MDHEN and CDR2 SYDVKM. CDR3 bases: TGTGCCACGGGGACCTACGAGCAGTACTTC. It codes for CATGTYEQYF. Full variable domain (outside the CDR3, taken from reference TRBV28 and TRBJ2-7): DVKVTQSSRYLVKRTGEKVFLECVQDMDHENMFWYRQDPGLGLRLIYFSYDVKMKEKGDIPEGYSVSREKKERFSLILESASTNQTSMYLCATGTYEQYFGPGTRLTVT.

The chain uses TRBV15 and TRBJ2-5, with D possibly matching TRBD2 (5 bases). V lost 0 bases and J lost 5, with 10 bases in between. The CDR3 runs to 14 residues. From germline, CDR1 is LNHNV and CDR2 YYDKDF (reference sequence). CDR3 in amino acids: CATSRDWRGETQYF. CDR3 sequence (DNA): TGTGCCACCAGCAGAGATTGGAGAGGGGAGACCCAGTACTTC.

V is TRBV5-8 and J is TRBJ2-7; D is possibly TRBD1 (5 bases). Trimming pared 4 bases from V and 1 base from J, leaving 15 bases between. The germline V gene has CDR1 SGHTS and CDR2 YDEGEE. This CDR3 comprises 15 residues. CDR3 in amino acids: CASSARDPGSYEQYF. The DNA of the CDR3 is TGTGCCAGCAGCGCCAGGGATCCAGGATCCTACGAGCAGTACTTC.

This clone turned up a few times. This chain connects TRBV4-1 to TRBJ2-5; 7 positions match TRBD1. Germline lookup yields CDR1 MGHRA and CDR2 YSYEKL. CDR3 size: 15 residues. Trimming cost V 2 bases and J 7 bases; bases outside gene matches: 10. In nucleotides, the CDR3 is TGCGCCAGCAGCCAATCGGCTACAGGGGATGCGACCCAGTACTTC. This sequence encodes CASSQSATGDATQYF.

The CDR3 bases are TGTGCCAGCAGCGAAGGTGGGACAGGACAAGATACGCAGTATTTT. Its translation is CASSEGGTGQDTQYF. The V gene is TRBV7-3, the J gene TRBJ2-3; 8 nucleotides agree with TRBD1. The germline V gene has CDR1 SGHTA and CDR2 FQGTGA. The CDR3 runs 15 residues. The V segment lost 5 bases and the J segment 5 bases; nucleotides outside the gene matches: 9.

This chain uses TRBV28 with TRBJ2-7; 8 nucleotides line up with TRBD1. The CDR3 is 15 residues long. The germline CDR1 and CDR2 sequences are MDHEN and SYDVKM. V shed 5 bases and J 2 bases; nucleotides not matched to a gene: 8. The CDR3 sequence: CASSPRDRHAYEQYF. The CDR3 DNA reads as TGTGCCAGCAGTCCCCGGGACAGGCATGCCTACGAGCAGTACTTC.

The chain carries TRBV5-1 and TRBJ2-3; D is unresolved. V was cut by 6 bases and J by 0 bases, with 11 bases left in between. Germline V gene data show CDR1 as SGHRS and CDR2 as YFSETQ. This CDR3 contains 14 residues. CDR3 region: CASKAKLSTDTQYF. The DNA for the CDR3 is TGCGCCAGCAAAGCGAAACTTAGCACAGATACGCAGTATTTT.

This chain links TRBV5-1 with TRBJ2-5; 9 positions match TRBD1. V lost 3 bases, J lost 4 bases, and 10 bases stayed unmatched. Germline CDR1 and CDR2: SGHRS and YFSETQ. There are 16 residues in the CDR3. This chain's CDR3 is CASSSVSGQGGETQYF. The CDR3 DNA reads TGCGCCAGCAGCTCCGTCTCGGGACAGGGTGGAGAGACCCAGTACTTC.